This TCR beta chain is from a study of T cell responses to AZD1222 COVID-19 vaccine. Repertoires were generated with immunoSEQ multiplex PCR, while TCRdb's copy carries only in-frame clones and drops some. The sample carries fewer than 85,000 clones, about 88% recorded once. The material was peripheral blood, obtained on day 0 of AZD1222 vaccination. The TCR originated in an adult in good health.

Written as DNA, the CDR3 is TGCAGCGTTTACCTCCGGGGACAGCAAGGCTACACCTTC. The encoded protein is CSVYLRGQQGYTF. J is TRBJ1-2 and V is TRBV29-1; 7 nucleotides agree with TRBD1. J gave up 8 bases and V 5 bases, and 11 bases lay outside the gene matches. CDR3 length: 13 amino acids. Germline V gene sequence: CDR1 SQVTM, CDR2 ANQGSEA.